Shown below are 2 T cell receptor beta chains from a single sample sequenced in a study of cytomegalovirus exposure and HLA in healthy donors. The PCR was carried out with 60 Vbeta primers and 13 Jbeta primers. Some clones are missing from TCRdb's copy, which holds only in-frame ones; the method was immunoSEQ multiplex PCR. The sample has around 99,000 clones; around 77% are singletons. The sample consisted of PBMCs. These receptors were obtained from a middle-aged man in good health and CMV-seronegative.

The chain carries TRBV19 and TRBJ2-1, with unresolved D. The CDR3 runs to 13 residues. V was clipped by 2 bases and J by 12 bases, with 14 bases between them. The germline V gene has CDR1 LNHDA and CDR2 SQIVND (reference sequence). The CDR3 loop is CASSIFADATQFF. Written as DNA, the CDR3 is TGTGCCAGTAGTATATTCGCGGATGCTACGCAGTTCTTC.

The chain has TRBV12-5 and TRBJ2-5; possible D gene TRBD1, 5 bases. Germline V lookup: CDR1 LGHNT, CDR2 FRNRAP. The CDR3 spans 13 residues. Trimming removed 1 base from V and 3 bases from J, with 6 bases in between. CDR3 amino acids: CASGLGREETQYF. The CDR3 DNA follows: TGTGCTAGTGGTTTGGGCAGGGAAGAGACCCAGTACTTC.